Reported below is one TCR beta chain. Its antigen is still unknown. Base quality data are lacking; no much larger clone is found one base away. The data belong to a study of blood T cell repertoires in COVID-19 (dated by TCRdb to 2018 to 2021). Regarding the research as a whole: Collaborator samples came from the United States, Italy and Spain and covered acute and convalescent phases of COVID-19. The prospective study material was composed of cDNA or gDNA derived from T cells, B-cell-depleted T cells, or PBMCs. The dataset comprised deeply sampled blood TCRbeta repertoires from subjects exposed to, actively infected with, or recovered from COVID-19. The repertoires were made available in a free public database intended to serve as a resource for research on the immune response to SARS-CoV-2. Samples came from the ongoing ImmuneRACE study (first 160 participants) plus 1,254 subjects from 6 global collaborators. A de-identified subject ID, COVID-19 status, age in years and sex were almost always included in the sample metadata. Where available, HLA class I and class II types were taken from metadata supplied by the sample provider and were not determined by assay-based typing.

What the study reported, not specific to this receptor: Clinical and demographic metadata were provided uncurated, with the amount varying by source and participant.

Another Seattle source contributed samples from volunteer blood donors who had recovered from COVID-19. The collaborating institutions used their own protocols to collect whole blood in K2EDTA tubes. For TCRbeta analysis, collaborators shipped samples in one of three forms: frozen whole blood, isolated PBMCs, or DNA extracted from either of those sample types. Reading the germline V gene gives CDR1 SGHVS and CDR2 FQNEAQ. Ends trimmed: V by 4 bases, J by 0 bases; bases unmatched to a gene: 8. The CDR3, cysteine through phenylalanine, is 16 amino acids long. Of all the DNA, just the CDR3 is kept, 48 bases in frame from base 1. TCRbeta CDR3 regions were amplified from genomic DNA using the immunoSEQ Assay, a bias-controlled multiplex PCR. On the study's bioinformatics: Within the assay, amplification of reference gene primers was used to estimate how many nucleated cells each sample contained. To quantify the absolute abundance of each unique TCRbeta CDR3 rearrangement, sequence reads were collapsed and filtered. For each sample, productive Simpson clonality was calculated as the square root of Simpson's diversity index over productive rearrangements. Not all clones reach the TCRdb copy of this immuneACCESS table, which keeps in-frame sequences only. Checked studies attribute under half of the gap to unresolved V genes and leave the rest unexplained. V, J and clone size reflect that table, while D and trimming were determined from the DNA. The sample yields 130,000 to 150,000 clones; 75% to 90% were counted once. Jointly, the top ten make up approximately 3.4% of the sample.

This clonotype originated in a man in his sixties or seventies who had recovered from COVID-19. Here the chain combines TRBV7-8 and TRBJ1-2; TRBD1 lines up with 7 middle nucleotides. The sample comprised peripheral blood. The bases are TGTGCCAGCAGCTCGTTTGACAGGGAGACTAACTATGGCTACACCTTC. It codes for CASSSFDRETNYGYTF.